The sample holds a few counts of the clone carrying this T cell receptor (beta chain). This record comes from a study of T-cell reconstitution after alpha-beta-depleted transplantation in children. V shed 4 bases and J 0 bases; nucleotides not matched to a gene: 7. The CDR3 sequence is 17 residues long. Germline values: CDR1 SGHNT, CDR2 YENEEA. The TCRbeta library incorporated unique molecular identifiers. MiXCR, run by TCRdb on the PCR reads, gives a single entry per CDR3 protein. The table lists 150,000 to 250,000 distinct CDR3 sequences, about 14% of them singletons. The clonotype comes from a human donor who donated a stem cell graft to a child with acute lymphoblastic leukemia. V and J are TRBV11-3 and TRBJ2-3; 10 bases line up with TRBD2. The sample was PBMCs from the stem cell graft donor, taken from the stem cell graft. CDR3 protein: CASSSPGLATSTDTQYF. The CDR3 DNA is TGTGCCAGCAGCTCTCCGGGACTAGCGACTAGCACAGATACGCAGTATTTT.